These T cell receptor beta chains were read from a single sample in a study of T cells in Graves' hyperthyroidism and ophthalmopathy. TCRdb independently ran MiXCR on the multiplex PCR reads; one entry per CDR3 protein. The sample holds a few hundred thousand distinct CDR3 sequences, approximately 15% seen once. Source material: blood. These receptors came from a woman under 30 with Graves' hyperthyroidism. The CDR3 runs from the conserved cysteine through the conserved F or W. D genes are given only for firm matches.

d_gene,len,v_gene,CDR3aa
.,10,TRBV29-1,CSVQGSEQYF
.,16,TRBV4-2,CASSQDLDSGANVLTF
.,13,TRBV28,CASSFGGSNEQFF
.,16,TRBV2,CASSEGGGLAKNIQYF
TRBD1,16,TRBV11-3,CASSTRDSFLRETQYF
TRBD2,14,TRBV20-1,CSAPSAGVYNEQFF
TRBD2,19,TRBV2,CASSEAGGLAGVGTDTQYF
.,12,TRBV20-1,CSASGGTDTQYF
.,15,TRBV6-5,CASSYSRTDPYEQYF
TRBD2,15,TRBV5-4,CASRGGPGGYNEQFF
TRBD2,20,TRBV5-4,CASSFNSSSASGGGTDTQYF
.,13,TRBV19,CASSKDSNQPQHF
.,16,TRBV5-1,CASSDPKSGSYNEQFF
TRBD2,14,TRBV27,CARSSGTNTGELFF
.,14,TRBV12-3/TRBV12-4,CASSEEYSNQPQHF
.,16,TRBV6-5,CASSYSGQVPFGELFF
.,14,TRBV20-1,CSAEGGISGNTIYF
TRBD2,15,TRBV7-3,CASSGSGSTYNEQFF
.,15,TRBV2,CASRGGTDMSGTQYF
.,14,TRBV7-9,CASSDGREGNTIYF
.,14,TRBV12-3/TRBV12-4,CASSLARNNPVAFF
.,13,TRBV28,CASRRGLNSPLHF